The clone carrying this T cell receptor (beta chain) has a single count. Its cognate antigen is unknown. Germline and junction disagree at one end, which may indicate a read error. This sample is part of a study of breast tumors, draining lymph nodes, adjacent tissues. TCRdb itself ran the multiplex PCR reads through MiXCR, one entry per CDR3 protein. The sample shows under 75,000 distinct CDR3 sequences, approximately 62% of them seen only once. Germline lookup yields CDR1 SGDLS and CDR2 YYNGEE. The CDR3 has 16 residues. Findings and limits, study-wide: Data only fit, rather than demonstrated, lymph node origin of most tumor T cells. Tumor repertoires ranked between lymph nodes and nontumor tissue in diversity, with V and J gene preferences.

The specimen was breast tumor tissue. The rearrangement uses TRBV9 and TRBJ1-4; TRBD1 matches 8 bases. The source is a female donor with breast cancer. Some clones in this sample may be carry-over from other donors' samples. CDR3 loop: CAGSVGPGQGLETLFF. CDR3 DNA: TGTGCCGGCAGCGTAGGACCCGGACAGGGACTTGAAACACTGTTTTTT.